A selection of T cell receptor beta chains follows, all from one sample in a study of early T cells in non-severe SARS-CoV-2 infection. Via MiXCR, TCRdb re-called the 5' RACE reads, giving one row per CDR3 protein. The repertoire includes 25,000 to 30,000 distinct CDR3 sequences, about 5% of them detected once, and 11% sits in the top ten. The material sequenced was whole blood. All receptors come from an adult who was a healthcare worker with PCR-confirmed SARS-CoV-2 infection or an uninfected control (not recorded which). The CDR3 runs from the conserved cysteine through the conserved F or W. Fields, in order: clone size, V gene, CDR3 protein. Size values are once, few and many counts, or a class for expanded clones, and some rows have none.

few | TRBV6-5 | CASSYSSGWSTEAFF
. | TRBV20-1 | CSAMDLAGGTDTQYF
many | TRBV6-1 | CASSGKGTDTQYF
many | TRBV6-1 | CASSEETGYGYTF
many | TRBV29-1 | CSVEQKGRQGVYEQYF
. | TRBV20-1 | CSARGDGGEQYF
many | TRBV5-1 | CASSLGSSGITDTQYF
. | TRBV4-2 | CASSQDPTDLNTEAFF
many | TRBV11-2 | CASSPPDEAASYTF
many | TRBV7-2 | CASSLGQAGSYEQYF
. | TRBV12-3/TRBV12-4 | CTSSLAQLGRKLFF
many | TRBV20-1 | CSASPDRRSSIEQYF
many | TRBV2 | CASRQGYEQYF
many | TRBV10-2 | CASSETTSGANVLTF
many | TRBV7-6 | CASLGESGELFF
many | TRBV9 | CASSTLAGGPGNEQFF
many | TRBV27 | CASSFGGTAGGYGYTF
many | TRBV18 | CASSRSGAQETQYF
few | TRBV6-1 | CASGLGQETQYF
. | TRBV29-1 | CSLQPVGQGNTEAFF
many | TRBV10-1 | CASSGTSDTQYF
medium-sized | TRBV28 | CATGQGIRGYTF
many | TRBV12-3/TRBV12-4 | CASSSGQGINIQYF
many | TRBV7-6 | CASSFRGDEQFF
few | TRBV6-2/TRBV6-3 | CASSYSYGGLAVSYEQYF
. | TRBV7-9 | CASSFGQTNYGYTF
many | TRBV24-1 | CATSEGQGKGTDTQYF
many | TRBV6-5 | CASRAAASYEQYF